This TCR beta chain was sequenced in a study of response to subunit inactivated influenza vaccine. V was pared by 4 bases and J by 8 bases, with 12 bases of the junction left unmatched. The CDR3 has 15 residues. Looked up from germline, CDR1 is SGHTA and CDR2 is FQGTGA. TCRdb re-called the RT-PCR reads through MiXCR, storing one row per CDR3 protein. The table has a few hundred thousand distinct CDR3 sequences, around 11% seen once. This clonotype was counted a few times. This same sample was also taken into another study, of T cells expressing NK-cell markers. This second study notes: Libraries used 5'RACE template switching adding universal primer site and UMIs. Sorted CD3+CD56-NKG2C+, CD3+CD56+NKG2C+ and CD3+CD56+NKG2C- T cells supplied the TCR beta repertoires.

Sequencing used PBMCs from blood, obtained on the day of vaccination. The V gene is TRBV7-3, the J gene TRBJ2-5; 8 positions agree with TRBD2. This clonotype was sampled from a man aged 50 to 59 who received an inactivated influenza vaccine. In DNA form, the CDR3 reads TGTGCCAGCAGCTCGGGGGGGGCTAGCGGAGCAACCCAGTACTTC. Protein product: CASSSGGASGATQYF.